The 24 T cell receptor beta chains presented below share a single source sample, sequenced in a study of cytomegalovirus exposure and HLA in healthy donors. 13 Jbeta primers and 60 Vbeta primers were used for the PCR. Sequenced by immunoSEQ multiplex PCR; TCRdb stores in-frame clones only, minus some. Of some 120,000 clones in the sample, 80% are singletons; the top ten hold around 2.5%. The sequencing input was PBMCs. The receptors were sampled from a man younger than 45 in good health and CMV-seronegative.

J is TRBJ2-7 and V is TRBV19; weak D call: TRBD2 (5 bases). V was cut by 7 bases and J by 7 bases, with 14 bases left in between. Germline CDR1 is LNHDA and CDR2 is SQIVND (reference sequence). The CDR3 is 12 residues long. This chain's CDR3 is CASTPGSSEQYF. Here the CDR3 DNA reads TGTGCCAGTACCCCGGGGTCTTCGGAGCAGTACTTC.

The J gene is TRBJ2-3, the V gene TRBV28; D gene unclear. Germline V CDR1 and CDR2: MDHEN, SYDVKM. V was cut by 2 bases and J by 6 bases, with 9 bases left in between. The CDR3 loop spans 13 amino acids. CDR3 sequence (DNA): TGTGCCAGCAGTTTACTCAGGAAGGATACGCAGTATTTT. Its translation is CASSLLRKDTQYF.

J is TRBJ1-2 and V is TRBV6-5; D remains ambiguous. CDR1 MNHEY and CDR2 SVGAGI come from the germline V gene. This CDR3 comprises 15 residues. Trimming stripped 0 bases from V and 2 bases from J, with 10 bases between. The DNA for the CDR3 is TGTGCCAGCAGTTACTCTCCGTCGGGAAACTATGGCTACACCTTC. This codes for CASSYSPSGNYGYTF.

The rearrangement joins TRBV15 to TRBJ2-1, with 9 positions matching TRBD2. This CDR3 has 19 residues. CDR1 is LNHNV and CDR2 is YYDKDF in the germline V gene (reference sequence). V dropped 0 bases and J dropped 0; count of bases not matched to a gene: 9. The CDR3 loop is CATSRDLSKREASYNEQFF. The CDR3 nucleotides are TGTGCCACCAGCAGAGATCTCAGCAAGCGGGAGGCCTCCTACAATGAGCAGTTCTTC. The whole variable domain, filled in from reference TRBV15 and TRBJ2-1, reads DAMVIQNPRYQVTQFGKPVTLSCSQTLNHNVMYWYQQKSSQAPKLLFHYYDKDFNNEADTPDNFQSRRPNTSFCFLDIRSPGLGDTAMYLCATSRDLSKREASYNEQFFGPGTRLTVL.

V usage is TRBV4-3 and J usage is TRBJ2-1; 11 bases align to TRBD2. The CDR3 extends over 17 amino acids. V shed 0 bases, J shed 8 bases, and the junction held 9 bases outside the gene matches. The V gene's germline CDR1 is LGHNA and CDR2 YSLEER. The DNA for the CDR3 is TGCGCCAGCAGCCAAGATTGGCTAGCGGGAGGAGAACATGAGCAGTTCTTC. This translates into CASSQDWLAGGEHEQFF.

V and J are TRBV5-1 and TRBJ2-3, with D tentatively TRBD2 (6 bases). Germline V gene sequence: CDR1 SGHRS, CDR2 YFSETQ. This CDR3 is 14 amino acids long. Trimming stripped 6 bases from V and 2 bases from J, with 13 bases between. The CDR3 sequence: CASIPGRNTDTQYF. The CDR3, as DNA: TGCGCCAGCATACCAGGGAGGAACACAGATACGCAGTATTTT.

This clone was seen only once. This chain uses TRBV10-3 with TRBJ2-1; 7 bases fit TRBD2. Per the germline V gene, CDR1 is ENHRY and CDR2 is SYGVKD. There are 14 residues in the CDR3. Trimming at V came to 7 bases and at J to 5 bases, leaving 8 bases not matched to a gene. The CDR3 region has the DNA TGTGCCATCAAGGCGGGAGATTTCGACAATGAGCAGTTCTTC. Protein product: CAIKAGDFDNEQFF.

The chain employs TRBV11-3 and TRBJ2-6; D is undetermined. This CDR3 spans 15 amino acids. With 2 bases removed from V and 1 base from J, the gap between germline ends came to 6 bases. CDR1 and CDR2 (germline): SGHNT, YENEEA. CDR3 nucleotides: TGTGCCAGCAGCTTATTTCGGTCTGGGGCCAACGTCCTGACTTTC. As protein: CASSLFRSGANVLTF.

The chain links TRBV27 to TRBJ1-1, with D hard to call. V dropped 4 bases and J dropped 0 bases, with 12 bases sitting between them. Germline V gene data show CDR1 as MNHEY and CDR2 as SMNVEV (reference sequence). CDR3 length equals 15 residues. This CDR3 is CASSSRGGMNTEAFF. Written as DNA, the CDR3 is TGTGCCAGCAGTTCCCGTGGAGGCATGAACACTGAAGCTTTCTTT.

The rearrangement links TRBV27 to TRBJ2-3; 9 nucleotides agree with TRBD2. The V segment lost 1 base and the J segment 5 bases; nucleotides outside the gene matches: 4. CDR1 is MNHEY and CDR2 is SMNVEV in the germline V gene (reference sequence). The CDR3 has 15 residues. CDR3 in DNA: TGTGCCAGCAGTTTATGGACTAGCGCTAAAGATACGCAGTATTTT. It is translated as CASSLWTSAKDTQYF.

As regards this clone: An end of the junction does not agree with germline; a read error may underlie this. The chain uses TRBV27 and TRBJ1-5; TRBD1 matches at 9 bases. The V gene's germline CDR1 is MNHEY and CDR2 SMNVEV (reference sequence). CDR3 size: 15 residues. CDR3 protein: CASRLRQGGNQPQNF. The CDR3 nucleotides read TGTGCCAGCAGGTTACGACAGGGGGGCAATCAGCCCCAGAATTTT.

This clone appeared a single time. This chain uses TRBV7-9 with TRBJ2-1, with TRBD2 matching over 8 bases. This CDR3 is built from 13 residues. The germline V gene has CDR1 SEHNR and CDR2 FQNEAQ (reference sequence). V gave up 5 bases and J gave up 8 bases; unmatched junction bases: 5. The CDR3 is CASSASGGYEQFF. The CDR3 bases are TGTGCCAGCAGCGCAAGCGGGGGCTATGAGCAGTTCTTC.

The genes are TRBV5-6 and TRBJ2-7, with 11 bases aligning to TRBD2. J lost 7 bases, V lost 0 bases, and 12 bases had no gene match. The germline gives CDR1 SGHDT, CDR2 YYEEEE. This CDR3 region has 17 residues. This CDR3 reads CASSLAGTSGPSGEQYF. The CDR3 DNA is TGTGCCAGCAGCTTGGCTGGGACTAGCGGCCCCTCCGGGGAGCAGTACTTC.

This chain connects TRBV19 to TRBJ2-3; 7 positions match TRBD2. After removal of 6 bases from V and 6 bases from J, the junction contained 6 bases not matched to a gene. The V gene's germline CDR1 is LNHDA and CDR2 SQIVND (reference sequence). The CDR3 sequence is 13 residues long. This chain's CDR3 is CASRGGSADTQYF. The CDR3 DNA reads as TGTGCCAGTAGGGGCGGGAGTGCTGATACGCAGTATTTT.

The chain recombines TRBV5-1 with TRBJ1-2; no firm D call. CDR3 length: 17 amino acids. CDR1 SGHRS and CDR2 YFSETQ come from the germline V gene. V dropped 4 bases and J dropped 1 base, with 20 bases sitting between them. CDR3 protein: CASSPWGVATGNYGYTF. The CDR3 DNA reads TGCGCCAGCAGCCCCTGGGGAGTCGCGACGGGTAACTATGGCTACACCTTC.

This clone was counted between two and nine times. A read error may account for a junction end that differs from germline. The CDR3, as DNA: TGCAGCGTTGACCCGGGACATACAAACTCCGACGAGCAGTACTTC. It yields the protein CSVDPGHTNSDEQYF. V gene TRBV29-1 combines with J gene TRBJ2-7; TRBD1 is a possible D gene (6 bases). The germline V gene encodes CDR1 SQVTM and CDR2 ANQGSEA. The CDR3 sequence is 15 residues long.

This clone occurred once. For the CDR3, the DNA is TGTGCCAGCACGCAGACAGGGAAGAACACTGAAGCTTTCTTT. It codes for CASTQTGKNTEAFF. This chain links TRBV28 with TRBJ1-1; 7 bases are a match to TRBD1. Germline CDR1 and CDR2: MDHEN and SYDVKM. CDR3 length: 14 residues. V trimming: 7 bases; J trimming: 1 base; junction bases outside the gene matches: 6.

The chain joins TRBV19 to TRBJ2-3; 8 bases are a match to TRBD1. This CDR3 has 17 amino acids. The V segment lost 6 bases and the J segment 3 bases; nucleotides outside the gene matches: 14. CDR1 and CDR2 (germline): LNHDA, SQIVND (reference sequence). The CDR3 is CASSPRGRGRWTDTQYF. The DNA for the CDR3 is TGTGCCAGTAGCCCCAGGGGGCGCGGTCGGTGGACAGATACGCAGTATTTT.

CDR3 protein: CATNHRGLYNEQFF. The CDR3, as DNA: TGTGCCACCAATCACAGGGGTCTATACAATGAGCAGTTCTTC. The chain uses TRBV19 and TRBJ2-1; 7 nucleotides line up with TRBD1. The CDR3 loop spans 14 amino acids. Germline V gene data show CDR1 as LNHDA and CDR2 as SQIVND (reference sequence). V shed 10 bases, J shed 4 bases, and the junction held 10 bases outside the gene matches.

The J gene is TRBJ1-2, the V gene TRBV15; D is uncertain. CDR1 and CDR2 (germline): LNHNV, YYDKDF (reference sequence). The CDR3 has 15 residues. The ends were cut back, 6 bases at V and 2 bases at J, with 16 bases in the middle. CDR3 in amino acids: CATSGLPGPNYGYTF. The CDR3 coding sequence is TGTGCCACCAGTGGTCTTCCGGGTCCCAACTATGGCTACACCTTC.

The genes are TRBV4-3 and TRBJ2-2; 8 positions match TRBD1. The CDR3 runs to 17 residues. CDR1 is LGHNA, CDR2 YSLEER, per germline. Trimming cost V 4 bases and J 1 base; bases outside gene matches: 8. The CDR3 here is CASSLNLGTGNTGELFF. CDR3 sequence (DNA): TGCGCCAGCAGCCTAAACCTTGGGACAGGGAACACCGGGGAGCTGTTTTTT.

The chain is built from TRBV7-9 and TRBJ1-5; TRBD1 matches 10 bases. The germline V gene has CDR1 SEHNR and CDR2 FQNEAQ (reference sequence). CDR3 length equals 19 residues. V was clipped by 5 bases and J by 1 base; unmatched bases: 14. This CDR3 reads CASSQNPGQGSFSNQPQHF. CDR3 DNA sequence: TGTGCCAGCAGCCAAAACCCGGGACAGGGGTCTTTCAGCAATCAGCCCCAGCATTTT.

V and J are TRBV7-9 and TRBJ1-2, with TRBD1 matching 8 bases. The CDR3 totals 16 residues. V lost 7 bases and J lost 7; bases outside the gene matches: 17. Per germline, CDR1 SEHNR and CDR2 FQNEAQ (reference sequence). CDR3 bases: TGTGCCAGCATCCGGTCTACAGGGGGGAGTATGGGTGGCTACACCTTC. Amino acids: CASIRSTGGSMGGYTF.

This sequence joins TRBV27 and TRBJ2-7; 9 bases are a match to TRBD2. Looked up from germline, CDR1 is MNHEY and CDR2 is SMNVEV (reference sequence). The CDR3 has 17 amino acids. V was pared by 0 bases and J by 6 bases, with 12 bases of the junction left unmatched. CDR3 sequence (DNA): TGTGCCAGCAGTTTATCAATAGACGGACTAGCGTCACGCGAGCAGTACTTC. Protein: CASSLSIDGLASREQYF.